This T cell receptor beta chain was documented in a study of T cells in narcolepsy. Overall study context: Healthy controls were enrolled alongside patients with narcolepsy type 1 or type 2. Overall study findings and caveats: Same-patient CSF and blood CD4+ T cell clonotypes included HCRT-specific and TRIB2-specific autoreactive ones.

CDR1 SGHNT and CDR2 YENEEA come from the germline V gene. The CDR3 consists of 15 residues. The V end lost 2 bases, the J end lost 4 bases, and 11 bases lay between the germline ends. About this clone: Its antigen is as yet unknown.

TCRdb keeps only in-frame clones here, not all; method: immunoSEQ multiplex PCR. The table includes about 26,000 clones, roughly 80% detected once. This TCR was recovered from a human donor in good health. This chain uses TRBV11-3 with TRBJ2-2; D call uncertain. Sample: memory (CD45RA-) CD4+ T cells from blood. As DNA, the CDR3 is TGTGCCAGCAGCTTATCGGAGTCATCCACCGGGGAGCTGTTTTTT. As protein: CASSLSESSTGELFF.